The sequence of this TCR beta chain was determined in a study of T cell repertoires in ileal Crohn's disease. Across the study: Patients had a median 7.9-year disease duration, and about 36% were active smokers.

Of note for this clone: Its specificity is not known.

Adults with ileal or ileocolonic Crohn's disease and an indication for resection were eligible. Germline CDR1 reads LNHDA; CDR2 reads SQIVND (reference sequence). Trimming at V came to 6 bases and at J to 5 bases, leaving 8 bases not matched to a gene. The CDR3 consists of 14 residues. General study points: Every patient over 26.8% clonality showed endoscopic recurrence.

Some clones are missing from TCRdb's copy, which holds only in-frame ones; the method was immunoSEQ multiplex PCR. Of some 14,000 clones in the sample, nearly 90% were seen once. The receptor was isolated from an adult with Crohn's disease. The specimen sequenced was ileal tissue. The chain carries TRBV19 and TRBJ1-2, with 8 bases lining up with TRBD1. CDR3 protein: CASSLTGDDYGYTF. CDR3 nucleotide sequence: TGTGCCAGTAGCTTGACAGGGGACGATTATGGCTACACCTTC.